This T cell receptor (beta chain) was identified during a study of OX40 agonist ivuxolimab in advanced cancers. Context from the whole study: Ivuxolimab was a fully human IgG2 agonistic monoclonal antibody targeting the costimulatory receptor OX40 (CD134). Intravenous ivuxolimab was administered to patients every 2 weeks at six dose levels: 0.01, 0.1, 0.3, 1.5, 3 and 10 mg/kg. Of the roughly 52 dose-escalation patients, hepatocellular carcinoma was present in around 20, melanoma in some 15, renal cell carcinoma in 9 and head and neck cancer in 9. In the dose-escalation cohort, 65% to 85% of patients were male, and the mean age was 60 years with a range of about 20 to 80. Prior anti-PD-1, anti-PD-L1 or anti-CTLA-4 therapy was permitted, and about 40% of dose-escalation patients had received checkpoint inhibitors. Partial responses occurred in three dose-escalation patients, of whom one had hepatocellular carcinoma and two had cutaneous melanoma. Peripheral TCRbeta sequencing was intended to test whether TCR sequence diversity was altered and clonal T-cell expansion was caused by ivuxolimab. The paper describes the monotherapy dose-escalation part (N ≈ 50 patients) of the phase I trial of ivuxolimab.

The trial excluded patients who had a history of autoimmune disease or who were on systemic immunosuppression. Peripheral blood for TCR sequencing was collected from all dose cohorts at baseline, on cycle 4 day 1, and on cycle 7 day 1. The samples were drawn from a first-in-human, open-label, multicenter phase I dose-escalation trial of ivuxolimab. The trial enrolled adults with locally advanced or metastatic head and neck squamous cell, hepatocellular, melanoma or renal cell carcinoma. Before TCR sequencing, CD4+ T cells and CD8+ T cells were sorted from peripheral blood as separate populations. For sequencing of the TCRbeta CDR3 region, genomic DNA was extracted from the sorted cells. The immunoSEQ Assay was used for sequencing of TCRbeta CDR3 regions. Entries here come from immuneACCESS through TCRdb and include only in-frame sequences with V and J called. Some clones fail to appear in such tables; in the studies checked, an unresolved V gene covers under half of the shortfall, and the cause of the remainder is unknown. The sample profile shows fewer than 12,000 clones; about 73% of them were found once. The ten biggest clones cover under 25% of the sample.

On the study overall, not on this receptor specifically: At doses from 0.1 to 3.0 mg/kg, clonal expansion was seen in both CD4+ and CD8+ blood T cells between baseline and week 6. Low levels of normalized T-cell clonal expansion were also seen in some patients who did not respond. The antigen specificity of the peripheral T cells that underwent clonal expansion was not determined. On average, CD8+ T cells showed more expanded clones than CD4+ T cells after ivuxolimab. Partial responders in the 0.1-3.0 mg/kg groups had among the lowest normalized peripheral clonal expansion, especially among CD8+ T cells.

Regarding this clone: Its antigen is currently not known. Base qualities were left out, and no much larger clone turns up one base away.

Looking up the germline V gene (reference sequence) yields CDR1 MNHNY and CDR2 SVGAGI. The junction shows trimming of 0 bases on V and 7 bases on J, and the gene matches do not reach 11 bases of it. Reading from cysteine to phenylalanine, the CDR3 counts 16 amino acids. Only CDR3 DNA is held: 48 bases, read in frame from base 1. This sequence was found in an adult with an advanced solid tumor such as melanoma, head and neck, liver or kidney cancer. The sample in question was CD4+ or CD8+ T cells sorted from blood, obtained in a trial of the OX40 agonist ivuxolimab. Recombination linked TRBV6-6 to TRBJ1-1; TRBD1 fits 7 bases in the junction. The bases are TGTGCCAGCAGTTACTCGCCAGGGGGTTACGGAGTTGAAGCTTTCTTT. Protein translation: CASSYSPGGYGVEAFF.